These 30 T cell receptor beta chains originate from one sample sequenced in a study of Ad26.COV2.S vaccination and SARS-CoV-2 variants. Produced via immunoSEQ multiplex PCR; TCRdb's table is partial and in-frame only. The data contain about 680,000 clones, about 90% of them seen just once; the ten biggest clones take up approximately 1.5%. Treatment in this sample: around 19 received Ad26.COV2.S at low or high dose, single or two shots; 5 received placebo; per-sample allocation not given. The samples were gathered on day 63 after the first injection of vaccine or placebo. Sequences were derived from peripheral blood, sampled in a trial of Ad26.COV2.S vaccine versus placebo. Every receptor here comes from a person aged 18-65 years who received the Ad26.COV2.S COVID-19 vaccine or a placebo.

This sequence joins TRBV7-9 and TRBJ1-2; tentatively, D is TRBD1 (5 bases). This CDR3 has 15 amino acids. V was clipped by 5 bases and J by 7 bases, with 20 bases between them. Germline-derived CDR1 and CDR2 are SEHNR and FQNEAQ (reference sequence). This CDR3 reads CASSTVLTGVGGYTF. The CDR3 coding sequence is TGTGCCAGCAGCACCGTTCTTACAGGCGTTGGTGGCTACACCTTC.

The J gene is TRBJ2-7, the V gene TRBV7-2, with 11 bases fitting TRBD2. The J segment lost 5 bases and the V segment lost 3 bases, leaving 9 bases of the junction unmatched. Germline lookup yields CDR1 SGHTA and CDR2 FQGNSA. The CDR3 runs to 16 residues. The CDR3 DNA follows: TGTGCCAGCAGCTTGGACCTAGCGGGAGGTAGAAACGAGCAGTACTTC. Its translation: CASSLDLAGGRNEQYF.

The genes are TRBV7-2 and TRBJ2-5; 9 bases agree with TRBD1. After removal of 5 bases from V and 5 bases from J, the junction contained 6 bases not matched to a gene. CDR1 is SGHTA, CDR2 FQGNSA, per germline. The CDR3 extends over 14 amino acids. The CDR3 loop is CASSLNGQGETQYF. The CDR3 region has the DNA TGTGCCAGCAGCCTAAACGGACAGGGGGAGACCCAGTACTTC.

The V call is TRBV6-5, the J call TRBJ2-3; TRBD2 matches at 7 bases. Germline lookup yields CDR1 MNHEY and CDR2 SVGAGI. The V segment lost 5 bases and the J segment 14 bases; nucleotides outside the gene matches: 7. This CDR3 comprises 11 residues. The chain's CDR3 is CASSTGTTVYF. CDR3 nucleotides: TGTGCCAGCAGTACCGGGACTACGGTGTATTTT.

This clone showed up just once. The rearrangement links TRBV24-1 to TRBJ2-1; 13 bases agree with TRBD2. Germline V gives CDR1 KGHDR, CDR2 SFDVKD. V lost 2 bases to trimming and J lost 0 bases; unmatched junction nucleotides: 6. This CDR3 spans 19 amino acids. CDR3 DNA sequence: TGTGCCACCAGTGATTCTCCGGGACTAGCGGGACTCTCCTACAATGAGCAGTTCTTC. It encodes CATSDSPGLAGLSYNEQFF.

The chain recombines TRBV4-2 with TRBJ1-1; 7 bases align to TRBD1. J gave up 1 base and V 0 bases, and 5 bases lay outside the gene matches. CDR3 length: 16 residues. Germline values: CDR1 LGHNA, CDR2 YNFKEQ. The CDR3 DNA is TGTGCCAGCAGCCAAGATGAATGGACAGGGAACACTGAAGCTTTCTTT. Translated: CASSQDEWTGNTEAFF.

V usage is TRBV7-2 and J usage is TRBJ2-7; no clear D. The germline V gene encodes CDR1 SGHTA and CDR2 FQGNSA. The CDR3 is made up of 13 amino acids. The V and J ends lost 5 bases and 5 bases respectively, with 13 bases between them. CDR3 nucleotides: TGTGCCAGCAGCCCCCTGGAACCCCACGAGCAGTACTTC. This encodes CASSPLEPHEQYF.

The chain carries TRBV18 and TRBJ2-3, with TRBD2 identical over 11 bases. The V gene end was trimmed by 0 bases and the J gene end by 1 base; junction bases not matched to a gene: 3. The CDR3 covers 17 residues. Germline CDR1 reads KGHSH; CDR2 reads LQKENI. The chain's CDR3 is CASSPPGTSGGTDTQYF. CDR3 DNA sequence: TGTGCCAGCTCACCACCTGGGACTAGCGGAGGCACAGATACGCAGTATTTT.

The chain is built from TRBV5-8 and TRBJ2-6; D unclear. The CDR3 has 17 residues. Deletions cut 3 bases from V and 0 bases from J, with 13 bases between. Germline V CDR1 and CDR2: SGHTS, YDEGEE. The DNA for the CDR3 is TGTGCCAGCAGCTGGGAAGTGCGTAGCTCTGGGGCCAACGTCCTGACTTTC. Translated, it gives CASSWEVRSSGANVLTF.

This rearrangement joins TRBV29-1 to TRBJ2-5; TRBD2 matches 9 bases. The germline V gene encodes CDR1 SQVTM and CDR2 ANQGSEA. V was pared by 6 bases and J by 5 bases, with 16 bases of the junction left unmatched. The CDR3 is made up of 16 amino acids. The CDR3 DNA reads TGCAGCGTCGAGATCCCCCGCGGGGGGGCCGTGGAGACCCAGTACTTC. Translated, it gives CSVEIPRGGAVETQYF.

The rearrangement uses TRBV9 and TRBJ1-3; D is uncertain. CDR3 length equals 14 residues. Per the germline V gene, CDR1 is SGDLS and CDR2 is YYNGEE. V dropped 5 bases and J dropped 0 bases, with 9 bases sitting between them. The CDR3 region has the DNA TGTGCCAGCAGTGACTGGAGCTCTGGAAACACCATATATTTT. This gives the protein CASSDWSSGNTIYF.

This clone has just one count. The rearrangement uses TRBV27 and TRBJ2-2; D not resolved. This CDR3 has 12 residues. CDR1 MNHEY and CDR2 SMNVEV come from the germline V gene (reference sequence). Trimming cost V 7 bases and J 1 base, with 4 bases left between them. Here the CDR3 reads CASKGNTGELFF. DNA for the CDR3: TGTGCCAGCAAAGGGAACACCGGGGAGCTGTTTTTT.

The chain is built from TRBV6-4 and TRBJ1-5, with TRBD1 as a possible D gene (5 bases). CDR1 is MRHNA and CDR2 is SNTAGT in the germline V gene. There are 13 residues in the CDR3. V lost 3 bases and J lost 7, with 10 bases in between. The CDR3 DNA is TGTGCCAGCAGTGATCGACAGTGGCAGCCCCAGCATTTT. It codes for CASSDRQWQPQHF.

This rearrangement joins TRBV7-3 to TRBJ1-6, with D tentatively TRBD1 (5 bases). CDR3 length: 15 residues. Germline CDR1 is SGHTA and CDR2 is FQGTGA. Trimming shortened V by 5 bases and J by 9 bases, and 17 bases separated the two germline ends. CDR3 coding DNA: TGTGCCAGCAGCAAAACCGGGGCCCCCACTTCACCCCTCCACTTT. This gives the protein CASSKTGAPTSPLHF.

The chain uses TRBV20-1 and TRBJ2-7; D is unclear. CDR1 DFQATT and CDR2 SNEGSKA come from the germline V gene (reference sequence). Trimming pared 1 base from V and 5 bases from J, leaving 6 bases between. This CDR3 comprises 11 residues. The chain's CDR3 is CSARVINEQYF. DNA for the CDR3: TGCAGTGCTAGAGTTATTAACGAGCAGTACTTC.

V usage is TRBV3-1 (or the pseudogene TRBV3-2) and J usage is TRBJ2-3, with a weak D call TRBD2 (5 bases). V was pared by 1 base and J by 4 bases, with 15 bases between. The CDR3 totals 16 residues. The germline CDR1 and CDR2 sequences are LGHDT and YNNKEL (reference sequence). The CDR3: CASSQVSGNFADTQYF. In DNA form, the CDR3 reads TGTGCCAGCAGCCAAGTTTCCGGGAACTTCGCAGATACGCAGTATTTT.

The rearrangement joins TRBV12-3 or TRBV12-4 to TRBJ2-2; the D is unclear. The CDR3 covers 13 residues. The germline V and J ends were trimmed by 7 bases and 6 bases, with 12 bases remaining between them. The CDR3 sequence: CASKGSVAGELFF. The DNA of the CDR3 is TGTGCCAGCAAGGGTAGTGTGGCCGGGGAGCTGTTTTTT.

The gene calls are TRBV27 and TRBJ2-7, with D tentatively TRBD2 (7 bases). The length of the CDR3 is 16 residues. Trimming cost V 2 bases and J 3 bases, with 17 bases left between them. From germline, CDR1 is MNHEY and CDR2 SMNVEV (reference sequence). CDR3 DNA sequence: TGTGCCAGCAGTTTAGGGGCGGGGGCGGGATTCTACGAGCAGTACTTC. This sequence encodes CASSLGAGAGFYEQYF.

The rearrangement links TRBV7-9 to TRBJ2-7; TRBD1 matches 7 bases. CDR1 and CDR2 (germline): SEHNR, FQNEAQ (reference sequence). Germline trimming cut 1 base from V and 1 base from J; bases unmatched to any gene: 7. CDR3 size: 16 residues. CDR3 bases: TGTGCCAGCAGCTTAGTCGGGACAGCCAATTCCTACGAGCAGTACTTC. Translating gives CASSLVGTANSYEQYF.

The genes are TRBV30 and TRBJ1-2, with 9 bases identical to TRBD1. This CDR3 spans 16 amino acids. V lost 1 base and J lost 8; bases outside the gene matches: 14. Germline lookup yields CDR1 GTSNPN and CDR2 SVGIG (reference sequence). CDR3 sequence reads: CAWSARDRATFDGYTF. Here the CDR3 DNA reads TGTGCCTGGAGTGCCCGGGACAGGGCAACTTTTGACGGCTACACCTTC.

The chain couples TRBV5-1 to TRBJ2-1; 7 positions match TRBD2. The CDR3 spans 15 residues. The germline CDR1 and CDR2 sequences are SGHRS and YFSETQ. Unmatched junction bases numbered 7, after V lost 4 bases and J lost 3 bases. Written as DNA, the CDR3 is TGCGCCAGCAGCCAGATAGCGGGCAACTACAATGAGCAGTTCTTC. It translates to CASSQIAGNYNEQFF.

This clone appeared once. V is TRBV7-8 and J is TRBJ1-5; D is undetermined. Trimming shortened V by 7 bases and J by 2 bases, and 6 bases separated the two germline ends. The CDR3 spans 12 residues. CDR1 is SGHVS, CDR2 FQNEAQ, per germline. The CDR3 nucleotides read TGTGCCAGCAATGACGGCAATCAGCCCCAGCATTTT. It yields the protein CASNDGNQPQHF.

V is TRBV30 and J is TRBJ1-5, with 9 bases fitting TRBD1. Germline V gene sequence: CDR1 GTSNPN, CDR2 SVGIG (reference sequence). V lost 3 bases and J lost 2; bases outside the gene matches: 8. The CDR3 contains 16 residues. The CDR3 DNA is TGTGCCTGGAGACAACAGGGGGCGAGGGGCAATCAGCCCCAGCATTTT. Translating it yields CAWRQQGARGNQPQHF.

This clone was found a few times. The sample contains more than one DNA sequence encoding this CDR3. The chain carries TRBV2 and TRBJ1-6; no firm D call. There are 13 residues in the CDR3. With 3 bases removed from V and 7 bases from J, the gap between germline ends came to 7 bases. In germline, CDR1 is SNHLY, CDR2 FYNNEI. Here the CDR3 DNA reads TGTGCCAGCAGTGACGGAGGGAATTCACCCCTCCACTTT. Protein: CASSDGGNSPLHF.

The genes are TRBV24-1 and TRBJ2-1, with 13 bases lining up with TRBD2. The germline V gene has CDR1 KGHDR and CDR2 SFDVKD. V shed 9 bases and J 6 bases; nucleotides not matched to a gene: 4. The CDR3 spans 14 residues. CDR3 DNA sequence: TGTGCCACCTCCGGGACTAGCGGGACCAATGAGCAGTTCTTC. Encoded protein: CATSGTSGTNEQFF.

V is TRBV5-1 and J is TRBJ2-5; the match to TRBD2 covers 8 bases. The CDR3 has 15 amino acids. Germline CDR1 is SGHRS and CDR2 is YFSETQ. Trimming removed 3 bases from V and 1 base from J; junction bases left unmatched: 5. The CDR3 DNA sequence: TGCGCCAGCAGCTCGTTTACTAGCGGCCAAGAGACCCAGTACTTC. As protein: CASSSFTSGQETQYF.

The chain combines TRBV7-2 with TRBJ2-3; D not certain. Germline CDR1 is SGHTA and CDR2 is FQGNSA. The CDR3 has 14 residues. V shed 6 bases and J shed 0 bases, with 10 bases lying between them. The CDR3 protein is CASSSLGSTDTQYF. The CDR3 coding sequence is TGTGCCAGCAGTTCTTTAGGGAGCACAGATACGCAGTATTTT.

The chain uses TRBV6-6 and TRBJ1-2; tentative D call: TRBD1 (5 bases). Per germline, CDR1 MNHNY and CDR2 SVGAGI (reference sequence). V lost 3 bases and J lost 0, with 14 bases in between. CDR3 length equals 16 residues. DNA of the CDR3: TGTGCCAGCAGTTATGGGGGGTCCCTCGCTAACTATGGCTACACCTTC. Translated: CASSYGGSLANYGYTF.

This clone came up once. The CDR3, as DNA: TGTGCCTGGAGTGTGGGGGACAGGGGAGGTGACGAGCAGTACTTC. As protein: CAWSVGDRGGDEQYF. This sequence joins TRBV30 and TRBJ2-7, with TRBD1 identical over 10 bases. V was pared by 0 bases and J by 5 bases, with 7 bases of the junction left unmatched. The CDR3 has 15 amino acids. CDR1 and CDR2 (germline): GTSNPN, SVGIG (reference sequence).

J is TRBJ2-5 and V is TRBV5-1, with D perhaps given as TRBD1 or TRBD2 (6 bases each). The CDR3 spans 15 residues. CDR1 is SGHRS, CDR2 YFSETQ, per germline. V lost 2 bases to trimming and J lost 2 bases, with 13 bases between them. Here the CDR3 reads CASSFRGANQETQYF. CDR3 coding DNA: TGCGCCAGCAGCTTTAGGGGGGCAAATCAAGAGACCCAGTACTTC. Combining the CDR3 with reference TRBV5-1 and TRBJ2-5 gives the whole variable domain KAGVTQTPRYLIKTRGQQVTLSCSPISGHRSVSWYQQTPGQGLQFLFEYFSETQRNKGNFPGRFSGRQFSNSRSEMNVSTLELGDSALYLCASSFRGANQETQYFGPGTRLLVL.